The 8 T cell receptor beta chains below all came from one sample that was sequenced in a study of cytomegalovirus exposure and HLA in healthy donors. PCR involved 60 Vbeta and 13 Jbeta primers. Using immunoSEQ multiplex PCR, the repertoire was profiled, and TCRdb retains in-frame clones only, with some absent. Among roughly 200,000 clones, around 79% were seen once, and the ten largest hold roughly 1.5%. What was sequenced was PBMCs. The receptors stem from a girl aged 5-17 years in good health and CMV-seropositive.

This sequence joins TRBV27 and TRBJ2-6, with 7 positions matching TRBD1. Germline trimming cut 5 bases from V and 2 bases from J; bases unmatched to any gene: 6. The CDR3 is 16 amino acids. Germline V gene data show CDR1 as MNHEY and CDR2 as SMNVEV (reference sequence). The CDR3 sequence is CASSPRGPAGANVLTF. As DNA, the CDR3 is TGTGCCAGCAGTCCGAGGGGGCCCGCTGGGGCCAACGTCCTGACTTTC.

This clone was detected only once. The rearrangement joins TRBV4-3 to TRBJ1-2; D gene ambiguous. Germline V CDR1 and CDR2: LGHNA, YSLEER. Between the trimmed V and J ends, which lost 0 bases and 6 bases, there was a span of 8 bases. This CDR3 is built from 13 residues. CDR3 nucleotides: TGCGCCAGCAGCCAAGATTTGGAGCATGGCTACACCTTC. Translation gives CASSQDLEHGYTF.

CDR3 in DNA: TGCGCCAGCAGTGAGTCGGTGGGACAAGATACGCAGTATTTT. Its protein is CASSESVGQDTQYF. The chain couples TRBV10-1 to TRBJ2-3, with D maybe TRBD1 (6 bases). V lost 0 bases, J lost 5 bases, and 9 bases lay in between. This CDR3 contains 14 residues. Looked up from germline, CDR1 is WNHNN and CDR2 is SYGVQD (reference sequence).

The rearrangement uses TRBV18 and TRBJ2-3, with 7 bases lining up with TRBD2. Trimming at V came to 3 bases and at J to 1 base, leaving 1 base not matched to a gene. The CDR3 length is 14 residues. The germline CDR1 and CDR2 sequences are KGHSH and LQKENI. The CDR3 protein is CASSPSGGTDTQYF. Written as DNA, the CDR3 is TGTGCCAGCTCACCCAGCGGGGGCACAGATACGCAGTATTTT.

This clone was seen more than once but under ten times. The chain couples TRBV6-6 to TRBJ2-7; possibly TRBD2 for D (6 bases). Germline V gives CDR1 MNHNY, CDR2 SVGAGI (reference sequence). The V gene lost 5 bases and the J gene lost 7 bases, with 24 bases spanning the gap. The CDR3 is made up of 16 amino acids. The CDR3 region is CASSNLAAGPHLEQYF. The CDR3 bases are TGTGCCAGCAGTAATTTAGCGGCGGGTCCCCATCTGGAGCAGTACTTC.

CDR3 nucleotide sequence: TGTGCCAGCAGTTTATCGGGACTAGCGGGGGGACCTACCAGCCACGAGCAGTACTTC. It encodes CASSLSGLAGGPTSHEQYF. The chain links TRBV27 to TRBJ2-7; 15 nucleotides align to TRBD2. The CDR3 length is 19 residues. Germline CDR1 and CDR2: MNHEY and SMNVEV (reference sequence). V lost 0 bases to trimming and J lost 5 bases; unmatched junction nucleotides: 11.

The CDR3 spells CASSPVVFGHDPYEQYF. CDR3 in DNA: TGTGCCAGCAGCCCCGTAGTCTTTGGACACGACCCCTACGAGCAGTACTTC. V is TRBV5-5 and J is TRBJ2-7, with a tentative D call TRBD1 (5 bases). The CDR3 has 17 residues. CDR1 and CDR2 (germline): SGHKS, YYEKEE (reference sequence). Trimming took off 4 bases at V and 2 bases at J, with 22 bases between the two ends.

This rearrangement joins TRBV6-5 to TRBJ2-7; 7 positions match TRBD2. This CDR3 region has 15 residues. Germline V CDR1 and CDR2: MNHEY, SVGAGI. After removal of 6 bases from V and 2 bases from J, the junction contained 10 bases not matched to a gene. CDR3 in DNA: TGTGCCAGCAGACGGACTTTTGGGGGGGCCTACGAGCAGTACTTC. It codes for CASRRTFGGAYEQYF.